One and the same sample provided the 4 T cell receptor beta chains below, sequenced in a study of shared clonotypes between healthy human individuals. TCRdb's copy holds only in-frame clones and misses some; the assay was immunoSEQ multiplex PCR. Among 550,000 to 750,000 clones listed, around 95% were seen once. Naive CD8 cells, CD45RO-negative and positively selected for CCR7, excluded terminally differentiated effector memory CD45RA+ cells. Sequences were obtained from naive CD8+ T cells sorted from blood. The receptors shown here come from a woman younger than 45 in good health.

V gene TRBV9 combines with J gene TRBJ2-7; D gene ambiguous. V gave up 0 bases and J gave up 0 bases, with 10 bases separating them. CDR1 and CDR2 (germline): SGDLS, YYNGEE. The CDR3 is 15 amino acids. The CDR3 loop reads CASSVGTVSSYEQYF. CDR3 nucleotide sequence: TGTGCCAGCAGCGTAGGGACCGTTAGCTCCTACGAGCAGTACTTC.

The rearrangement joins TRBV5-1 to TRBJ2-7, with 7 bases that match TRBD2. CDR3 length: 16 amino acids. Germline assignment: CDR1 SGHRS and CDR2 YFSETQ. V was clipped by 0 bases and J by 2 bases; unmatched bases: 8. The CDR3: CASSLDGRGSPYEQYF. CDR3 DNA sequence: TGCGCCAGCAGCTTGGATGGGAGGGGTTCACCCTACGAGCAGTACTTC.

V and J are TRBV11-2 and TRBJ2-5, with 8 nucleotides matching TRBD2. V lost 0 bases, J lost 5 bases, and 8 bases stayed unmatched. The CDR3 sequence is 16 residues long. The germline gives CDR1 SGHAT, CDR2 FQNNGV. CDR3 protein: CASSLDPGGGRETQYF. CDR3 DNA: TGTGCCAGCAGCTTAGACCCCGGGGGGGGACGGGAGACCCAGTACTTC.

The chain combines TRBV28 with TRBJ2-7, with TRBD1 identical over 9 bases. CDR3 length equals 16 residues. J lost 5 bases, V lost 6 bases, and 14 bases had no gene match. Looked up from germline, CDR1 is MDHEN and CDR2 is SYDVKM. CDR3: CASRKTRQGESDEQYF. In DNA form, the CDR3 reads TGTGCCAGCAGGAAGACAAGACAGGGGGAAAGCGACGAGCAGTACTTC.